This TCR beta chain was sequenced for a study of Ad26.COV2.S vaccination and SARS-CoV-2 variants. Study-wide points: An underestimation of total T cell responses may have resulted from the TCR breadth and depth analyses.

The protocol was immunoSEQ multiplex PCR, while the TCRdb copy is restricted to in-frame clones and leaves out a portion. Among 100,000 or so clones listed, over 60% were seen once. Trimming cost V 4 bases and J 5 bases; bases outside gene matches: 6. Germline V gene sequence: CDR1 SGHRS, CDR2 YFSETQ. This CDR3 spans 14 amino acids. A remark on this clone: Its antigen is unknown.

The rearrangement links TRBV5-1 to TRBJ1-5; 7 bases are shared with TRBD1. The receptor comes from a human donor who had recovered from COVID-19. The source material was peripheral blood, sampled after recovery from COVID-19. The CDR3 sequence is CASSTGTEDQPQHF. CDR3 nucleotide sequence: TGCGCCAGCAGCACCGGGACAGAAGATCAGCCCCAGCATTTT.